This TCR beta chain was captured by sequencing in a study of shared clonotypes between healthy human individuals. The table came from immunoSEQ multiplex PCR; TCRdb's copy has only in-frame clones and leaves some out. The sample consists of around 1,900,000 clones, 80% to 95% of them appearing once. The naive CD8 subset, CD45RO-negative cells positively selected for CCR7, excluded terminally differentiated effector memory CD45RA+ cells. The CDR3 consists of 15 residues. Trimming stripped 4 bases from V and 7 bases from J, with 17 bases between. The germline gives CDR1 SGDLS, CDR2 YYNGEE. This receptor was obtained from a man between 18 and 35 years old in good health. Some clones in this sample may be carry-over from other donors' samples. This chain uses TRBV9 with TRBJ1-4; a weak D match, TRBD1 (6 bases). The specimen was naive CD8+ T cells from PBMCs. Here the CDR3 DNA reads TGTGCCAGCAGCCCCCAGGACAGCCTTAGTGAAAAACTGTTTTTT. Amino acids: CASSPQDSLSEKLFF.